This T cell receptor beta chain was identified in a study of vaccination and CD4 T cells after COVID-19. In the study overall: The convalescents were made up of six males and four females, two of whom were Hispanic. Post-vaccination samples were procured at a median of around 78 days following dose two (range 14 to 241).

Sequencing of DNA taken from cultured CD4+ T cells relied on the Oncomine TCR Beta short-read assay. Genomic DNA was extracted from cultured CD4+ T cells. Using its own MiXCR run on the PCR reads, TCRdb lists one record per CDR3 protein. The sample carries some 7,000 distinct CDR3 sequences, 37% recorded once. Treatment given: approximately 9-day PBMC culture with coronavirus spike peptide pools or control peptides (ViraFEST assay). CD4+ T-cell collection from the unexposed donor predated the COVID-19 pandemic (2011-2018). Where cell yield allowed, unexposed-donor CD4+ T cells were probed with SARS-CoV-2 S/N and four cold-coronavirus spikes. There are a few counts of this clonotype. The antigen remains unidentified. This receptor was taken from a human donor in good health. The sample comprised CD4+ T cells from blood, cultured in vitro.

DNA for the CDR3: TGTGCCAGTAGCTGGCGGGCCACAGATACGCAGTATTTT. Encoded protein: CASSWRATDTQYF. The chain has TRBV19 and TRBJ2-3; TRBD2 is a possible D gene (5 bases). This CDR3 has 13 amino acids. Per the germline V gene, CDR1 is LNHDA and CDR2 is SQIVND (reference sequence). Between the trimmed V and J ends, which lost 6 bases and 2 bases, there was a span of 9 bases.